The 9 T cell receptor beta chains presented below share a single source sample, sequenced in a study of blood T cell repertoires in COVID-19. Profiling relied on immunoSEQ multiplex PCR, and the TCRdb table lists in-frame clones only, not all of them. Here the sample spans 470,000 or so clones, around 89% being singletons. Material: peripheral blood. The receptors originated from a woman aged 30 to 39 with acute or convalescent COVID-19.

The chain employs TRBV3-1 (or the pseudogene TRBV3-2) and TRBJ2-1; TRBD2 agrees at 8 bases. Germline CDR1 reads LGHDT; CDR2 reads YNNKEL (reference sequence). The CDR3 runs to 13 residues. V trimming: 1 base; J trimming: 10 bases; junction bases outside the gene matches: 3. The chain's CDR3 is CASSQAAGAEQFF. The CDR3 DNA reads as TGTGCCAGCAGCCAAGCAGCGGGGGCCGAGCAGTTCTTC.

The V call is TRBV1, the J call TRBJ2-1; the DNA was not used to check the table's D call, TRBD2. TRBV1 is a listed pseudogene. The length of the CDR3 is 15 residues. The CDR3 DNA follows: TGCACCAGCCCCCAAACCAGCGTTAATTGCGATGAGCAGTTCTTC. It translates to CTSPQTSVNCDEQFF.

This chain links TRBV24-1 with TRBJ2-5, with D tentatively TRBD1 (6 bases). Germline lookup yields CDR1 KGHDR and CDR2 SFDVKD. The CDR3 sequence is 16 residues long. V was clipped by 2 bases and J by 5 bases, with 17 bases between them. The CDR3, as DNA: TGTGCCACCAGTGATTATAGTTCTAGTGGGGGCGAGACCCAGTACTTC. It yields the protein CATSDYSSSGGETQYF.

The V and J genes are TRBV10-3 and TRBJ2-2, with a tentative D call TRBD1 (6 bases). The CDR3 consists of 16 residues. Looked up from germline, CDR1 is ENHRY and CDR2 is SYGVKD. V was clipped by 6 bases and J by 0 bases, with 14 bases between them. The CDR3 DNA sequence: TGTGCCATCAGGTCAGACAGGAACGCGAACACCGGGGAGCTGTTTTTT. Amino acid sequence: CAIRSDRNANTGELFF.

This chain links TRBV3-1 (or the pseudogene TRBV3-2) with TRBJ2-5; 11 nucleotides align to TRBD2. V lost 2 bases, J lost 4 bases, and 0 bases stayed unmatched. This CDR3 has 14 amino acids. In germline, CDR1 is LGHDT, CDR2 YNNKEL (reference sequence). CDR3 protein: CASSQLAGGETQYF. The CDR3 bases are TGTGCCAGCAGCCAACTAGCGGGGGGAGAGACCCAGTACTTC.

J is TRBJ2-3 and V is TRBV28, with 9 nucleotides matching TRBD1. This CDR3 is built from 16 residues. Germline trimming cut 7 bases from V and 4 bases from J; bases unmatched to any gene: 12. Germline CDR1 MDHEN, CDR2 SYDVKM. As DNA, the CDR3 is TGTGCCAGCACCGTACAGGGGGCCGTTCGATCAGATACGCAGTATTTT. Residues: CASTVQGAVRSDTQYF.

The chain is built from TRBV7-9 and TRBJ1-1; possible D gene TRBD1, 5 bases. Trimming shortened V by 4 bases and J by 1 base, and 10 bases separated the two germline ends. The CDR3 is 14 residues long. Germline V gene sequence: CDR1 SEHNR, CDR2 FQNEAQ (reference sequence). Written as DNA, the CDR3 is TGTGCCAGCAGCTCAATCGACAGGAACACTGAAGCTTTCTTT. It encodes CASSSIDRNTEAFF.

As for this clone: In the same sample, other DNA sequences code for this CDR3. DNA of the CDR3: TGTGCCACCAGCAGATTAGGGGGCCAAGAGACCCAGTACTTC. Translated: CATSRLGGQETQYF. The chain employs TRBV15 and TRBJ2-5; D might be TRBD1 (6 bases). This CDR3 region has 14 residues. CDR1 and CDR2 from the germline V gene are LNHNV and YYDKDF (reference sequence). Deletions cut 2 bases from V and 1 base from J, with 8 bases between. Full variable domain (missing parts from reference TRBV15 and TRBJ2-5): DAMVIQNPRYQVTQFGKPVTLSCSQTLNHNVMYWYQQKSSQAPKLLFHYYDKDFNNEADTPDNFQSRRPNTSFCFLDIRSPGLGDTAMYLCATSRLGGQETQYFGPGTRLLVL.

The CDR3 nucleotides are TGTGCCAGCAGCGTGGGGGGGGAGATCTATAATTCACCCCTCCACTTT. Translating gives CASSVGGEIYNSPLHF. The rearrangement links TRBV9 to TRBJ1-6; D might be TRBD1 (5 bases). The CDR3 sequence is 16 residues long. V gave up 2 bases and J gave up 3 bases, with 12 bases separating them. Germline V CDR1 and CDR2: SGDLS, YYNGEE.